A single sample gave rise to the 24 T cell receptor beta chains below, sequenced in a study of blood T cell repertoires in COVID-19. The method was immunoSEQ multiplex PCR; TCRdb's version includes in-frame clones alone and lacks a portion of them. The profile covers hundreds of thousands of clones, with around four fifths appearing a single time and under 3% taken by the ten largest. The sample consisted of peripheral blood. Receptor source: a woman between 40 and 55 years old with active or convalescent COVID-19.

V and J are TRBV6-5 and TRBJ1-6; TRBD1 matches 7 bases. V dropped 0 bases and J dropped 7; count of bases not matched to a gene: 6. Germline lookup yields CDR1 MNHEY and CDR2 SVGAGI. The CDR3 has 16 amino acids. CDR3 protein: CASSYSISGGNSPLHF. In DNA form, the CDR3 reads TGTGCCAGCAGTTACTCGATTTCAGGGGGAAATTCACCCCTCCACTTT.

This chain links TRBV30 with TRBJ2-5; D is possibly TRBD1 (5 bases). Per germline, CDR1 GTSNPN and CDR2 SVGIG (reference sequence). Trimming removed 0 bases from V and 3 bases from J, with 11 bases in between. This CDR3 comprises 14 residues. The CDR3 nucleotides read TGTGCCTGGAGTGTCCAGGGCGTAAAAGAGACCCAGTACTTC. Amino acid sequence: CAWSVQGVKETQYF.

V and J are TRBV28 and TRBJ1-4, with 9 bases matching TRBD1. Germline V lookup: CDR1 MDHEN, CDR2 SYDVKM. The CDR3 has 14 residues. The V gene end was trimmed by 4 bases and the J gene end by 8 bases; junction bases not matched to a gene: 5. The DNA for the CDR3 is TGTGCCAGCAGTTCCGGGACAGGGACCGAAAAACTGTTTTTT. Translating gives CASSSGTGTEKLFF.

The chain is built from TRBV20-1 and TRBJ1-5; D is unresolved. There are 15 residues in the CDR3. The V end lost 3 bases, the J end lost 5 bases, and 17 bases lay between the germline ends. CDR1 and CDR2 from the germline V gene are DFQATT and SNEGSKA (reference sequence). Here the CDR3 DNA reads TGCAGTGCTAGTCGGGGAGAATTATGGGATCAGCCCCAGCATTTT. Its protein is CSASRGELWDQPQHF.

The chain combines TRBV7-9 with TRBJ2-7; TRBD2 matches 11 bases. Trimming took 1 base from V and 5 from J; bases not matched to a gene: 4. The germline CDR1 and CDR2 sequences are SEHNR and FQNEAQ (reference sequence). This CDR3 is 15 amino acids long. The CDR3 reads CASSLVSSGRNEQYF. Here the CDR3 DNA reads TGTGCCAGCAGCTTAGTCTCTAGCGGGAGGAACGAGCAGTACTTC.

The chain links TRBV6-5 to TRBJ2-7, with a weak D call TRBD2 (5 bases). The V end lost 0 bases, the J end lost 2 bases, and 11 bases lay between the germline ends. The CDR3 extends over 15 amino acids. Germline CDR1 MNHEY, CDR2 SVGAGI. CDR3 in DNA: TGTGCCAGCAGTTACTCCCCGGCAGCGGCCTACGAGCAGTACTTC. Its protein is CASSYSPAAAYEQYF.

The J gene is TRBJ2-5, the V gene TRBV4-1; a possible D gene is TRBD2 (7 bases). V lost 4 bases and J lost 4, with 19 bases in between. The CDR3 runs to 16 residues. Germline loops: CDR1 MGHRA, CDR2 YSYEKL. This CDR3 reads CASSLRVAGEGETQYF. CDR3 coding DNA: TGCGCCAGCAGCCTCAGAGTGGCAGGGGAGGGAGAGACCCAGTACTTC.

V and J are TRBV30 and TRBJ1-6; D is perhaps TRBD1 (5 bases). V was shortened by 0 bases and J by 11 bases, with 17 bases between the two germline ends. This CDR3 has 15 residues. The germline gives CDR1 GTSNPN, CDR2 SVGIG (reference sequence). The CDR3 nucleotides are TGTGCCTGGAGTGTCCCGCCGGGACTTGTGGCACCCCTCCACTTT. This encodes CAWSVPPGLVAPLHF.

This clone has just a few counts. J is TRBJ2-1 and V is TRBV3-1 (or the pseudogene TRBV3-2), with D hard to call. Trimming shortened V by 0 bases and J by 2 bases, and 17 bases separated the two germline ends. The CDR3 loop spans 18 amino acids. The germline V gene has CDR1 LGHDT and CDR2 YNNKEL (reference sequence). The CDR3 nucleotides read TGTGCCAGCAGCCAAGATCCTCCCCCCAAGGCGGCCTACAATGAGCAGTTCTTC. Translated: CASSQDPPPKAAYNEQFF.

CDR3 DNA: TGTGCCAGCACCCCCCGGGGGGCGGGAGGGCCGGGAAACATTCAGTACTTC. It is translated as CASTPRGAGGPGNIQYF. The rearrangement uses TRBV19 and TRBJ2-4, with 9 nucleotides matching TRBD2. This CDR3 is built from 17 residues. Germline lookup yields CDR1 LNHDA and CDR2 SQIVND (reference sequence). V was pared by 9 bases and J by 6 bases, with 18 bases of the junction left unmatched.

The chain has TRBV27 and TRBJ2-1; 7 nucleotides match TRBD2. CDR1 and CDR2 from the germline V gene are MNHEY and SMNVEV (reference sequence). The CDR3 sequence is 14 residues long. V trimming: 5 bases; J trimming: 4 bases; junction bases outside the gene matches: 5. The CDR3 sequence is CASSLGGEYNEQFF. CDR3 in DNA: TGTGCCAGCAGTCTGGGGGGGGAGTACAATGAGCAGTTCTTC.

The chain recombines TRBV21-1 with TRBJ2-1; TRBD2, the table's D call, was not compared with the DNA. TRBV21-1 is an annotated pseudogene. The CDR3 runs 14 residues. The CDR3 spells CASSTPGGPSEQFF. The CDR3 DNA is TGTGCCAGCTCCACACCGGGAGGGCCGAGTGAGCAGTTCTTC.

The V gene is TRBV27, the J gene TRBJ2-3, with 9 nucleotides matching TRBD1. CDR1 MNHEY and CDR2 SMNVEV come from the germline V gene (reference sequence). The CDR3 contains 15 residues. V lost 5 bases, J lost 7 bases, and 10 bases stayed unmatched. CDR3 sequence reads: CASSPGRTGVNTQYF. As DNA, the CDR3 is TGTGCCAGCAGTCCCGGACGGACAGGGGTAAATACGCAGTATTTT.

Here the CDR3 reads CAISEDRGVEKLFF. In DNA, the CDR3 is TGTGCCATCAGTGAGGACAGGGGAGTCGAAAAACTGTTTTTT. V gene TRBV10-3 combines with J gene TRBJ1-4, with 8 bases that match TRBD1. Germline V gene sequence: CDR1 ENHRY, CDR2 SYGVKD. Unmatched junction bases numbered 4, after V lost 2 bases and J lost 8 bases. CDR3 length: 14 residues.

The chain has TRBV29-1 and TRBJ2-7, with 7 bases that match TRBD1. This CDR3 spans 12 amino acids. The ends lost 4 bases at V and 3 bases at J; junction bases unmatched: 3. Germline lookup yields CDR1 SQVTM and CDR2 ANQGSEA. The CDR3 nucleotides are TGCAGCGTTGGGGCAGGGGGCTACGAGCAGTACTTC. This codes for CSVGAGGYEQYF.

V gene TRBV24-1 combines with J gene TRBJ1-1; TRBD1 aligns across 7 bases. Losses at the gene ends were 3 bases for V and 2 bases for J; bases not matched to a gene: 5. This CDR3 is 15 amino acids long. The germline V gene encodes CDR1 KGHDR and CDR2 SFDVKD. The CDR3 coding sequence is TGTGCCACCAGTGATCCGACAGGGCCCAACACTGAAGCTTTCTTT. Translated, it gives CATSDPTGPNTEAFF.

The chain combines TRBV18 with TRBJ1-1; 7 nucleotides match TRBD1. The CDR3 consists of 15 residues. Germline CDR1 reads KGHSH; CDR2 reads LQKENI. V trimming: 3 bases; J trimming: 4 bases; junction bases outside the gene matches: 8. CDR3 coding DNA: TGTGCCAGCTCACCCGTAGCAGGGGGAGCCACTGAAGCTTTCTTT. Its protein is CASSPVAGGATEAFF. The full variable domain, completed using reference TRBV18 and TRBJ1-1, is NAGVMQNPRHLVRRRGQEARLRCSPMKGHSHVYWYRQLPEEGLKFMVYLQKENIIDESGMPKERFSAEFPKEGPSILRIQQVVRGDSAAYFCASSPVAGGATEAFFGQGTRLTVV.

The chain uses TRBV20-1 and TRBJ1-5, with D uncertain. This CDR3 has 15 residues. V was trimmed by 3 bases and J by 4 bases, leaving 16 bases between them. Germline V gene sequence: CDR1 DFQATT, CDR2 SNEGSKA (reference sequence). The chain's CDR3 is CSASSGFAVNQPQHF. As DNA, the CDR3 is TGCAGTGCTAGTTCCGGGTTCGCTGTTAATCAGCCCCAGCATTTT.

The chain combines TRBV4-1 with TRBJ1-5; 10 bases line up with TRBD1. V shed 1 base and J 0 bases; nucleotides not matched to a gene: 0. The CDR3 covers 16 residues. Germline V lookup: CDR1 MGHRA, CDR2 YSYEKL. CDR3 coding DNA: TGCGCCAGCAGCCAAGGGACAGGGGGTAGCAATCAGCCCCAGCATTTT. It encodes CASSQGTGGSNQPQHF.

This chain links TRBV15 with TRBJ2-7; D possibly corresponds to TRBD1 (6 bases). CDR3 length equals 13 residues. The V end lost 1 base, the J end lost 5 bases, and 9 bases lay between the germline ends. Germline-derived CDR1 and CDR2 are LNHNV and YYDKDF (reference sequence). The CDR3 here is CATSRGGRDEQYF. The CDR3 nucleotides read TGTGCCACCAGCAGAGGGGGGCGCGACGAGCAGTACTTC.

The V and J genes are TRBV4-2 and TRBJ2-7; 7 bases align to TRBD1. Germline loops: CDR1 LGHNA, CDR2 YNFKEQ. Unmatched junction bases numbered 5, after V lost 0 bases and J lost 3 bases. The CDR3 extends over 15 amino acids. The CDR3 DNA is TGTGCCAGCAGCCAAGATGGGACAGTACTCTACGAGCAGTACTTC. Encoded protein: CASSQDGTVLYEQYF.

The V call is TRBV6-1, the J call TRBJ1-3; a weak D match, TRBD1 (5 bases). This CDR3 has 16 amino acids. V was pared by 4 bases and J by 3 bases, with 16 bases between. The germline V gene has CDR1 MNHNS and CDR2 SASEGT. CDR3 sequence (DNA): TGTGCCAGCAGTGGGTCGGCCAGCAGGGTTGGAAACACCATATATTTT. Encoded protein: CASSGSASRVGNTIYF.

V is TRBV5-4 and J is TRBJ2-3; 14 nucleotides match TRBD2. Germline CDR1 SGHNT, CDR2 YYREEE (reference sequence). After removal of 1 base from V and 4 bases from J, the junction contained 2 bases not matched to a gene. The CDR3 length is 16 residues. CDR3 loop: CASSLPTSGGADTQYF. For the CDR3, the DNA is TGTGCCAGCAGCTTGCCGACTAGCGGGGGGGCAGATACGCAGTATTTT.

The CDR3 sequence is CASTPRVGTGDQPQHF. The CDR3 region has the DNA TGTGCCAGTACTCCTCGGGTGGGGACAGGGGATCAGCCCCAGCATTTT. This chain joins TRBV19 and TRBJ1-5, with TRBD1 matching over 10 bases. V lost 7 bases and J lost 5; bases outside the gene matches: 11. Germline V CDR1 and CDR2: LNHDA, SQIVND (reference sequence). The length of the CDR3 is 16 residues.